The 2 T cell receptor beta chains reported below all come from one sample, sequenced in a study of blood T cell repertoires in COVID-19 (dated by TCRdb to the early 2020s). The library was prepared using the immunoSEQ multiplex PCR assay. The clones in this table, taken by TCRdb from immuneACCESS, are in-frame only. Not every clone is retained; where verified, under half of the shortfall comes from an unresolved V gene, and the cause of the rest is unknown. This sample has about 160,000 clones in its table, and 85% to 95% of those were observed once. The biggest ten clones account for approximately 0.5% of the sample. Sample: peripheral blood. The receptors were sampled from a man in his fifties with acute or convalescent COVID-19.

This chain uses TRBV12-3 or TRBV12-4 with TRBJ1-5; D is possibly TRBD1 (5 bases). V dropped 6 bases and J dropped 5 bases, with 11 bases sitting between them. The CDR3 length is 13 residues. The CDR3 protein is CASSLTADQPQHF. CDR3 DNA sequence: TGTGCCAGCAGCCTGACAGCCGATCAGCCCCAGCATTTT.

The chain couples TRBV10-3 to TRBJ1-5; possible D gene TRBD1, 5 bases. This CDR3 region has 14 residues. V was pared by 10 bases and J by 1 base, with 14 bases between. Germline CDR1 ENHRY, CDR2 SYGVKD. This CDR3 reads CATMVQGSNQPQHF. In nucleotides, the CDR3 is TGTGCCACCATGGTCCAGGGCAGCAATCAGCCCCAGCATTTT.